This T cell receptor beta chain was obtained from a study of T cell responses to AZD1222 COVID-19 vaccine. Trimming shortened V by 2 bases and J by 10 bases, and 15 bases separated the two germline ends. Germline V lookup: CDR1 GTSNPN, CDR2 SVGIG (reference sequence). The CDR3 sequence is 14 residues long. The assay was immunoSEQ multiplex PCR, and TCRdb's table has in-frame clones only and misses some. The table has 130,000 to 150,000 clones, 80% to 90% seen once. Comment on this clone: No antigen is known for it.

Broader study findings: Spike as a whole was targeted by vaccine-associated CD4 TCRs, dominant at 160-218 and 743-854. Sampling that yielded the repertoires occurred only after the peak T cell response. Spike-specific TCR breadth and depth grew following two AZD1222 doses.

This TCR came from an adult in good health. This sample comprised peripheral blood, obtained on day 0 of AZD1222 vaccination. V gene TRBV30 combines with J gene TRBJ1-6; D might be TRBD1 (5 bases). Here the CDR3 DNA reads TGTGCCTGGAGTAATTGGGGGGATGGGTCACCCCTCCACTTT. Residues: CAWSNWGDGSPLHF.